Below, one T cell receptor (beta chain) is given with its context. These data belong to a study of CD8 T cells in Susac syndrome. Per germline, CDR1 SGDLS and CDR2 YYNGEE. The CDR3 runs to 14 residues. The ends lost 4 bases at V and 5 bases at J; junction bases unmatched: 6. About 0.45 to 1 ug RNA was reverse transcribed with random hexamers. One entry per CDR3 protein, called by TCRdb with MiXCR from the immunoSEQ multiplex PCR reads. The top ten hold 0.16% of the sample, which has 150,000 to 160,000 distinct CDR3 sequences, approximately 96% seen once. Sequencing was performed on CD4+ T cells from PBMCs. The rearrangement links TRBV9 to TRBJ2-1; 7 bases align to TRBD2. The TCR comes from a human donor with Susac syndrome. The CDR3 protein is CASSKRAGDNEQFF. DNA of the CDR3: TGTGCCAGCAGCAAGAGGGCGGGGGACAATGAGCAGTTCTTC.